This TCR beta chain was retrieved from a study of T cells in Graves' hyperthyroidism and ophthalmopathy. Overall study findings and caveats: Blood also contained most expanded thyroid clonotypes above 0.001.

There are 14 residues in the CDR3. V gave up 3 bases and J gave up 4 bases, with 9 bases separating them. CDR1 is LNHDA, CDR2 SQIVND, per germline (reference sequence). The CDR3 regions of TCR beta were amplified from RNA transcripts. The TCR CDR3 first-round RT-PCR relied on the HTBI primer set. TCRdb called the multiplex PCR reads again in MiXCR, with one record for every CDR3 protein. The repertoire has fewer than 650,000 distinct CDR3 sequences, about 14% of them found once; the top ten carry roughly 6.2%. This clonotype was seen a few times. As yet, its antigen is unknown. Diagnoses rested on clinical symptoms, serum thyroxine and TRAb, thyroid ultrasound and orbital computed tomography.

The rearrangement links TRBV19 to TRBJ2-2; D gene ambiguous. The source is a woman aged 25 to 39 with Graves' hyperthyroidism that later progressed to Graves' ophthalmopathy. Sample: blood. CDR3 DNA: TGTGCCAGTAGTATGGGGTCAGTCACCGGGGAGCTGTTTTTT. Protein sequence: CASSMGSVTGELFF.